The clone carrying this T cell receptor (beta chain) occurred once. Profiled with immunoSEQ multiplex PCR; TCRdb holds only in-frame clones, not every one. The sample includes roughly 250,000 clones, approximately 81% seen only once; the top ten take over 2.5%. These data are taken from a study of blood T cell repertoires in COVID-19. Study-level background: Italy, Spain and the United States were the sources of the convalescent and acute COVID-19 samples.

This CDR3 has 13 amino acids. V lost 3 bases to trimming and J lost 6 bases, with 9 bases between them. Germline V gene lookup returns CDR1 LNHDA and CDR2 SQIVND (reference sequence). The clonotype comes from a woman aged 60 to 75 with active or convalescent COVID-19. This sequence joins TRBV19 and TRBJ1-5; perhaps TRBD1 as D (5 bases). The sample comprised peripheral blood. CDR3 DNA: TGTGCCAGTAGTATGGTGGGGGGTCAGCCCCAGCATTTT. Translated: CASSMVGGQPQHF.